These T cell receptor beta chains were read from a single sample in a study of blood T cell repertoires in COVID-19. Clones were sequenced by immunoSEQ multiplex PCR, and TCRdb holds only the in-frame ones, with some missing. Counted here are about 69,000 clones, around 80% occurring once; the ten biggest clones make up roughly 13%. Sequencing was done on a sample of peripheral blood. The origin of the receptors is a man aged 50-60 years with COVID-19, enrolled during active disease. CDR3s include the opening cysteine and the closing phenylalanine or tryptophan. The D gene is left open where the match is weak. Only part of the rows carry a size: once, few, many, or a class if the clone is expanded.

cdr3_aa cdr3_nt d_call v_call clone_size j_call
CASSQDWSLPGTQYF TGTGCCAGCAGCCAAGATTGGAGTCTGCCGGGTACGCAGTATTTT NA TRBV3-1/TRBV3-2 NA TRBJ2-3
CASSLLRSGETQYF TGCGCCAGCAGCCTGCTGAGGAGCGGAGAGACCCAGTACTTC NA TRBV5-1 NA TRBJ2-5
CASSFGQNQPQHF TGTGCCAGCAGTTTTGGCCAGAATCAGCCCCAGCATTTT NA TRBV28 NA TRBJ1-5
CASSRDNYGYTF TGTGCCAGCAGCAGGGATAACTATGGCTACACCTTC NA TRBV27 NA TRBJ1-2
CASSFLAFYEQYF TGTGCCAGCAGTTTTTTGGCATTTTACGAGCAGTACTTC NA TRBV28 once TRBJ2-7
CASSQDRGAATNEKLFF TGTGCCAGCAGCCAAGATCGGGGGGCGGCAACTAATGAAAAACTGTTTTTT NA TRBV3-1/TRBV3-2 NA TRBJ1-4
CASSLVPAGGLGTQYF TGTGCCAGCAGCTTAGTCCCAGCGGGGGGCCTGGGAACCCAGTACTTC TRBD2 TRBV13 once TRBJ2-5
CASSFAYEQYF TGTGCCAGCAGCTTCGCCTACGAGCAGTACTTC NA TRBV6-5 NA TRBJ2-7
CASSVGGGSAYEQYF TGTGCCAGCAGCGTAGGAGGGGGCAGCGCCTACGAGCAGTACTTC TRBD1 TRBV9 NA TRBJ2-7
CASSWVGGSYNEQFF TGTGCCAGCAGTTGGGTGGGGGGCTCCTACAATGAGCAGTTCTTC NA TRBV6-5 once TRBJ2-1
CASSLRARNIDRDTPYEQYF TGTGCCAGCAGCTTACGGGCGCGTAATATTGACCGGGACACCCCCTACGAGCAGTACTTC NA TRBV7-3 NA TRBJ2-7
CASSGGPKAFF TGTGCCAGCAGCGGGGGTCCTAAAGCTTTCTTT NA TRBV6-6 NA TRBJ1-1
CASKPSGGYEQYF TGCGCCAGCAAACCTAGCGGGGGCTACGAGCAGTACTTC TRBD2 TRBV5-1 NA TRBJ2-7
CASRMTGGASFVPEAFF TGTGCCAGTAGGATGACAGGGGGCGCCTCTTTTGTACCTGAAGCTTTCTTT TRBD1 TRBV19 NA TRBJ1-1
CASSIDEAANTGELFF TGTGCCAGTAGTATAGACGAAGCCGCGAACACCGGGGAGCTGTTTTTT NA TRBV19 once TRBJ2-2
CASSIVGTEPSYEQYF TGTGCCAGTAGTATAGTTGGGACAGAGCCCTCCTACGAGCAGTACTTC TRBD1 TRBV19 NA TRBJ2-7
CASSDLRVAFF TGTGCCAGCAGTGATCTGCGGGTAGCTTTCTTT NA TRBV25-1 NA TRBJ1-1
CASSELGSNQPQHF TGTGCCAGCAGTGAATTGGGCAGCAATCAGCCCCAGCATTTT NA TRBV2 NA TRBJ1-5